Listed below are T cell receptor beta chains from one sample, sequenced in a study of T cell responses to AZD1222 COVID-19 vaccine. Assay: immunoSEQ multiplex PCR; the TCRdb copy retains only in-frame clones and omits some. The repertoire holds fewer than 150,000 clones, roughly nine tenths seen once, with about 9.9% in the top ten. Specimen: peripheral blood, collected 28 days after the second AZD1222 dose. All receptors come from an adult who received the AZD1222 COVID-19 vaccine. Each CDR3 is given with its conserved first and last residue. A D gene is named only where the DNA matches it firmly. Size is omitted from some rows. Given values are once, few, many or a class for expanded clones.

d_gene: .; j_gene: TRBJ1-2; abundance: .; v_gene: TRBV10-2; CDR3aa: CASSDPTVTLPAYTF; CDR3nt: TGCGCCAGCAGTGACCCGACAGTTACACTACCCGCCTACACCTTC
d_gene: .; j_gene: TRBJ1-1; abundance: .; v_gene: TRBV3-1/TRBV3-2; CDR3aa: CASSQETEAFF; CDR3nt: TGTGCCAGCAGCCAAGAGACTGAAGCTTTCTTT
d_gene: TRBD1; j_gene: TRBJ2-1; abundance: .; v_gene: TRBV5-1; CDR3aa: CASRLLGQGALGEQFF; CDR3nt: TGCGCCAGCAGGCTCCTGGGACAGGGGGCCTTGGGTGAGCAGTTCTTC
d_gene: .; j_gene: TRBJ1-6; abundance: .; v_gene: TRBV6-5; CDR3aa: CASSYSRGGENSPLHF; CDR3nt: TGTGCCAGCAGTTACTCGCGTGGAGGGGAAAATTCACCCCTCCACTTT
d_gene: TRBD1; j_gene: TRBJ1-1; abundance: .; v_gene: TRBV3-1/TRBV3-2; CDR3aa: CASSQDGTERSEAFF; CDR3nt: TGTGCCAGCAGCCAAGATGGGACAGAGCGGAGTGAAGCTTTCTTT
d_gene: .; j_gene: TRBJ2-2; abundance: .; v_gene: TRBV6-5; CDR3aa: CASTGDTNTGELFF; CDR3nt: TGTGCCAGCACAGGGGACACGAACACCGGGGAGCTGTTTTTT
d_gene: .; j_gene: TRBJ2-1; abundance: .; v_gene: TRBV4-2; CDR3aa: CASSQDGSGDYNEQFF; CDR3nt: TGTGCCAGCAGCCAAGATGGGAGCGGAGATTACAATGAGCAGTTCTTC
d_gene: TRBD2; j_gene: TRBJ2-7; abundance: .; v_gene: TRBV10-3; CDR3aa: CAISEWAGRTRTYEQYF; CDR3nt: TGTGCCATCAGTGAGTGGGCGGGGCGGACTAGAACCTACGAGCAGTACTTC
d_gene: .; j_gene: TRBJ1-3; abundance: .; v_gene: TRBV11-2; CDR3aa: CASSLIRSRASGNTIYF; CDR3nt: TGTGCCAGCAGCTTAATTCGTTCGAGAGCTTCTGGAAACACCATATATTTT
d_gene: TRBD1; j_gene: TRBJ1-4; abundance: .; v_gene: TRBV5-1; CDR3aa: CASSSPGQANEKLFF; CDR3nt: TGCGCCAGCAGCTCACCGGGACAGGCTAATGAAAAACTGTTTTTT
d_gene: .; j_gene: TRBJ2-7; abundance: once; v_gene: TRBV29-1; CDR3aa: CSVGQGGDEQYF; CDR3nt: TGCAGCGTCGGACAGGGAGGGGACGAGCAGTACTTC
d_gene: .; j_gene: TRBJ2-3; abundance: few; v_gene: TRBV4-1; CDR3aa: CASSQKGSDTQYF; CDR3nt: TGCGCCAGCAGCCAAAAAGGGTCAGATACGCAGTATTTT
d_gene: TRBD1; j_gene: TRBJ1-1; abundance: .; v_gene: TRBV30; CDR3aa: CAWSLTGGYTEAFF; CDR3nt: TGTGCCTGGAGTCTCACAGGGGGCTACACTGAAGCTTTCTTT
d_gene: TRBD1; j_gene: TRBJ2-5; abundance: .; v_gene: TRBV19; CDR3aa: CASSIVGQGAGETQYF; CDR3nt: TGTGCCAGTAGTATAGTGGGACAGGGGGCAGGAGAGACCCAGTACTTC
d_gene: .; j_gene: TRBJ2-4; abundance: .; v_gene: TRBV19; CDR3aa: CASSIRWDLAKNIQYF; CDR3nt: TGTGCCAGTAGTATTAGGTGGGACCTAGCCAAAAACATTCAGTACTTC
d_gene: .; j_gene: TRBJ1-5; abundance: .; v_gene: TRBV29-1; CDR3aa: CSAGYRDQPQHF; CDR3nt: TGCAGCGCCGGGTACAGGGACCAGCCCCAGCATTTT
d_gene: .; j_gene: TRBJ1-5; abundance: once; v_gene: TRBV5-1; CDR3aa: CASRPGVRGSQPQHF; CDR3nt: TGCGCCAGCAGGCCGGGGGTCAGGGGAAGTCAGCCCCAGCATTTT
d_gene: .; j_gene: TRBJ2-2; abundance: .; v_gene: TRBV5-4; CDR3aa: CASQQGENTGELFF; CDR3nt: TGTGCCAGCCAACAAGGGGAGAACACCGGGGAGCTGTTTTTT
d_gene: .; j_gene: TRBJ1-2; abundance: .; v_gene: TRBV27; CDR3aa: CASKIRVVGYGYTF; CDR3nt: TGTGCCAGCAAAATTAGAGTTGTGGGGTATGGCTACACCTTC
d_gene: .; j_gene: TRBJ1-2; abundance: .; v_gene: TRBV4-1; CDR3aa: CASSQQQGVYGYTF; CDR3nt: TGCGCCAGCAGCCAACAACAGGGAGTCTATGGCTACACCTTC
d_gene: .; j_gene: TRBJ1-6; abundance: .; v_gene: TRBV19; CDR3aa: CATSARESPLHF; CDR3nt: TGTGCCACCTCCGCCAGGGAATCACCCCTCCACTTT
d_gene: TRBD2; j_gene: TRBJ2-1; abundance: .; v_gene: TRBV19; CDR3aa: CASRPGGRLNEQFF; CDR3nt: TGTGCCAGTAGACCGGGAGGCCGTTTGAATGAGCAGTTCTTC
d_gene: TRBD1; j_gene: TRBJ2-1; abundance: .; v_gene: TRBV6-4; CDR3aa: CARGQGRYNEQFF; CDR3nt: TGTGCCAGAGGACAGGGACGCTACAATGAGCAGTTCTTC
d_gene: .; j_gene: TRBJ1-1; abundance: .; v_gene: TRBV19; CDR3aa: CASSILAVSAAFF; CDR3nt: TGTGCCAGTAGTATATTAGCGGTTTCAGCAGCTTTCTTT
d_gene: .; j_gene: TRBJ1-1; abundance: .; v_gene: TRBV2; CDR3aa: CASRDQGATEAFF; CDR3nt: TGTGCCAGCAGGGACCAGGGCGCCACTGAAGCTTTCTTT
d_gene: .; j_gene: TRBJ1-1; abundance: .; v_gene: TRBV3-1/TRBV3-2; CDR3aa: CASSQGSPGLNTEAFF; CDR3nt: TGTGCCAGCAGCCAAGGGAGTCCGGGCCTTAACACTGAAGCTTTCTTT
d_gene: .; j_gene: TRBJ1-6; abundance: .; v_gene: TRBV7-9; CDR3aa: CASSLEESGPLHF; CDR3nt: TGTGCCAGCAGCTTAGAGGAAAGTGGACCCCTCCACTTT
d_gene: TRBD2; j_gene: TRBJ2-5; abundance: .; v_gene: TRBV2; CDR3aa: CASSEASGGPQQETQYF; CDR3nt: TGTGCCAGCAGTGAGGCTAGCGGGGGGCCTCAACAAGAGACCCAGTACTTC
d_gene: .; j_gene: TRBJ1-5; abundance: .; v_gene: TRBV7-9; CDR3aa: CASSPGRANQPQHF; CDR3nt: TGTGCCAGCAGCCCGGGGAGAGCCAATCAGCCCCAGCATTTT
d_gene: .; j_gene: TRBJ1-5; abundance: .; v_gene: TRBV30; CDR3aa: CASSYGDNQPQHF; CDR3nt: TGTGCCTCATCCTACGGGGATAATCAGCCCCAGCATTTT
d_gene: .; j_gene: TRBJ2-1; abundance: .; v_gene: TRBV6-5; CDR3aa: CASSYSSTGNEQFF; CDR3nt: TGTGCCAGCAGTTACTCAAGTACGGGGAATGAGCAGTTCTTC
d_gene: .; j_gene: TRBJ2-1; abundance: few; v_gene: TRBV19; CDR3aa: CASSQDPNEQFF; CDR3nt: TGTGCCAGTAGTCAGGACCCCAATGAGCAGTTCTTC
d_gene: TRBD1; j_gene: TRBJ2-7; abundance: few; v_gene: TRBV6-2/TRBV6-3; CDR3aa: CASSYSWDRDYEQYF; CDR3nt: TGTGCCAGCAGTTACTCTTGGGACAGGGACTACGAGCAGTACTTC
d_gene: TRBD1; j_gene: TRBJ2-1; abundance: .; v_gene: TRBV5-8; CDR3aa: CASSIRTGGFYEQFF; CDR3nt: TGTGCCAGCAGTATTAGGACAGGGGGCTTCTATGAGCAGTTCTTC
d_gene: TRBD2; j_gene: TRBJ2-5; abundance: .; v_gene: TRBV10-3; CDR3aa: CAISDGTSGSGETQYF; CDR3nt: TGTGCCATCAGTGACGGGACTAGCGGGAGCGGTGAGACCCAGTACTTC
d_gene: TRBD1; j_gene: TRBJ1-1; abundance: .; v_gene: TRBV27; CDR3aa: CASRSHNDRGNTEAFF; CDR3nt: TGTGCCAGCAGAAGTCACAATGACAGGGGGAACACTGAAGCTTTCTTT
d_gene: TRBD2; j_gene: TRBJ2-1; abundance: .; v_gene: TRBV11-3; CDR3aa: CASSPPKGAGVLGEQFF; CDR3nt: TGTGCCAGCAGCCCCCCAAAGGGCGCGGGGGTTCTAGGGGAGCAGTTCTTC
d_gene: .; j_gene: TRBJ1-2; abundance: .; v_gene: TRBV5-6; CDR3aa: CASTRRADGYTF; CDR3nt: TGTGCCAGCACCCGAAGGGCGGATGGCTACACCTTC
d_gene: .; j_gene: TRBJ2-7; abundance: once; v_gene: TRBV9; CDR3aa: CASSVDWGSYEQYF; CDR3nt: TGTGCCAGCAGCGTAGATTGGGGCTCCTACGAGCAGTACTTC
d_gene: .; j_gene: TRBJ2-2; abundance: .; v_gene: TRBV2; CDR3aa: CASRSKANTGELFF; CDR3nt: TGTGCCAGCAGGAGTAAGGCGAACACCGGGGAGCTGTTTTTT
d_gene: TRBD1; j_gene: TRBJ1-2; abundance: .; v_gene: TRBV4-3; CDR3aa: CASSQDRGKSYGYTF; CDR3nt: TGCGCCAGCAGCCAAGACAGGGGGAAGAGCTATGGCTACACCTTC
d_gene: .; j_gene: TRBJ1-1; abundance: .; v_gene: TRBV29-1; CDR3aa: CSVEDLQAFF; CDR3nt: TGCAGCGTTGAAGACCTCCAGGCTTTCTTT
d_gene: .; j_gene: TRBJ2-3; abundance: once; v_gene: TRBV15; CDR3aa: CATGAGLGTDTQYF; CDR3nt: TGTGCCACCGGGGCAGGGTTGGGCACAGATACGCAGTATTTT
d_gene: .; j_gene: TRBJ1-5; abundance: once; v_gene: TRBV5-1; CDR3aa: CASSLYPGTQPQHF; CDR3nt: TGCGCCAGCAGCTTGTATCCAGGGACTCAGCCCCAGCATTTT
d_gene: .; j_gene: TRBJ1-2; abundance: .; v_gene: TRBV4-2; CDR3aa: CASSQDRGGNYGYTF; CDR3nt: TGTGCCAGCAGCCAAGATCGGGGCGGCAACTATGGCTACACCTTC
d_gene: .; j_gene: TRBJ2-2; abundance: .; v_gene: TRBV7-8; CDR3aa: CASSLARTGELFF; CDR3nt: TGTGCCAGCAGCTTAGCCAGGACCGGGGAGCTGTTTTTT
d_gene: TRBD1; j_gene: TRBJ1-2; abundance: .; v_gene: TRBV9; CDR3aa: CASSVGGQDNYGYTF; CDR3nt: TGTGCCAGCAGCGTAGGGGGACAGGATAACTATGGCTACACCTTC
d_gene: .; j_gene: TRBJ1-2; abundance: .; v_gene: TRBV18; CDR3aa: CASSPNRDGGYTF; CDR3nt: TGTGCCAGCTCACCAAACAGGGACGGTGGCTACACCTTC
d_gene: TRBD2; j_gene: TRBJ2-3; abundance: .; v_gene: TRBV10-3; CDR3aa: CAISVGGRAGDTQYF; CDR3nt: TGTGCCATCAGTGTGGGCGGGAGGGCCGGAGATACGCAGTATTTT
d_gene: .; j_gene: TRBJ1-1; abundance: few; v_gene: TRBV4-3; CDR3aa: CASSQDWGVATEAFF; CDR3nt: TGCGCCAGCAGCCAAGATTGGGGAGTGGCCACTGAAGCTTTCTTT
d_gene: .; j_gene: TRBJ1-1; abundance: once; v_gene: TRBV27; CDR3aa: CASSLQAKLDTEAFF; CDR3nt: TGTGCCAGCAGTTTACAGGCCAAATTGGACACTGAAGCTTTCTTT
d_gene: TRBD1; j_gene: TRBJ2-7; abundance: .; v_gene: TRBV7-8; CDR3aa: CASRSGTEGLYEQYF; CDR3nt: TGTGCCAGCAGATCCGGGACAGAGGGCCTCTACGAGCAGTACTTC
d_gene: .; j_gene: TRBJ2-2; abundance: .; v_gene: TRBV18; CDR3aa: CASSQSRDDTGELFF; CDR3nt: TGTGCCAGCTCACAAAGCAGGGACGACACCGGGGAGCTGTTTTTT
d_gene: TRBD2; j_gene: TRBJ2-1; abundance: .; v_gene: TRBV10-3; CDR3aa: CAISPGTSGGAVDEQFF; CDR3nt: TGTGCCATCAGCCCCGGGACTAGCGGGGGGGCCGTCGATGAGCAGTTCTTC
d_gene: .; j_gene: TRBJ2-5; abundance: .; v_gene: TRBV6-2/TRBV6-3; CDR3aa: CASSYSGGHRFLQETQYF; CDR3nt: TGTGCCAGCAGTTACTCCGGGGGACACCGTTTCCTCCAAGAGACCCAGTACTTC